This TCR beta chain originates from a study of T cells in Graves' hyperthyroidism and ophthalmopathy. Amplified TCR beta CDR3 regions came from RNA transcripts. The study used the HTBI primer set for a first-round RT-PCR of the TCR CDR3. In TCRdb, the multiplex PCR reads were re-called with MiXCR into one record per CDR3 protein. The repertoire holds approximately 330,000 distinct CDR3 sequences, with around 20% as singletons. The sequenced material came from blood. The receptor's source is a woman in her fifties or sixties with Graves' hyperthyroidism.

In DNA form, the CDR3 reads TGCAGTGCCACGGGGCATAGCAATCAGCCCCAGCATTTT. This translates into CSATGHSNQPQHF. The chain couples TRBV20-1 to TRBJ1-5; D may be TRBD1 (5 bases). CDR1 DFQATT and CDR2 SNEGSKA come from the germline V gene (reference sequence). CDR3 length: 13 amino acids. V lost 6 bases and J lost 0, with 9 bases in between.